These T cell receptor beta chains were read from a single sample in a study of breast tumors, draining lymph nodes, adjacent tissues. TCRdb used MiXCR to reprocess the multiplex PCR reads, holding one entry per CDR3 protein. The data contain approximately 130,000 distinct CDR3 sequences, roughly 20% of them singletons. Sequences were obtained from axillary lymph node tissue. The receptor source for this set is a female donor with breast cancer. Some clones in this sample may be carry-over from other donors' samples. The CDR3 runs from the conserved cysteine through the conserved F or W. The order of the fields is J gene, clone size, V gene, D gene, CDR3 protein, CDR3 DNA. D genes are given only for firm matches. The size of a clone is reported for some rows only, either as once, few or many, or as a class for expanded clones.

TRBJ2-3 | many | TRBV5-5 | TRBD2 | CASSSGGRDTQYF | TGTGCCAGCAGCTCTGGCGGGAGAGATACGCAGTATTTT
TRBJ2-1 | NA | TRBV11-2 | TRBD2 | CASSLVLAGTYNEQFF | TGTGCCAGCAGCTTAGTGCTAGCGGGAACCTACAATGAGCAGTTCTTC
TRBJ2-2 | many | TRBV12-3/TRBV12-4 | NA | CASRLGQNTGELFF | TGTGCCAGCAGATTAGGACAGAACACCGGGGAGCTGTTTTTT
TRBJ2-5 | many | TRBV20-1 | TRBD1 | CSARQGPLGETQYF | TGCAGTGCGAGACAGGGTCCCTTAGGGGAGACCCAGTACTTC
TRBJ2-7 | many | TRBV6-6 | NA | CASSYAGYEQYF | TGTGCCAGCAGTTATGCCGGCTACGAGCAGTACTTC
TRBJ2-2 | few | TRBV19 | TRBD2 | CASSTTSGSNTGELFF | TGTGCCAGTAGTACAACTAGCGGGTCGAACACCGGGGAGCTGTTTTTT
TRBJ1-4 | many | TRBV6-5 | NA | CASSSGRKTNEKLFF | TGTGCCAGCAGTTCGGGGCGGAAAACTAATGAAAAACTGTTTTTT
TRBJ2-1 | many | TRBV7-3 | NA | CASRQGAGEQFF | TGTGCCAGCAGACAAGGGGCGGGAGAGCAGTTCTTC
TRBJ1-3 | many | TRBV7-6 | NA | CASSSFIDSGNTIYF | TGTGCCAGCAGCTCCTTTATCGACTCTGGAAACACCATATATTTT
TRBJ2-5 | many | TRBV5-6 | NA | CASSGRGWEETQYF | TGTGCCAGCAGCGGGAGAGGGTGGGAAGAGACCCAGTACTTC
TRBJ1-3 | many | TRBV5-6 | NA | CASSLWNSGNTIYF | TGTGCCAGCAGCCTTTGGAACTCTGGAAACACCATATATTTT
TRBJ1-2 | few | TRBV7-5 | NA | CISVPEAAGQVAQPF | NA
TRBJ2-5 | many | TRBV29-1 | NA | CSVAPDGRAGETQYF | TGCAGCGTTGCCCCGGATGGCAGGGCGGGAGAGACCCAGTACTTC
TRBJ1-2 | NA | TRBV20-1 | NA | CSASRGALINYGYTF | TGCAGTGCCAGCCGGGGGGCCCTAATCAACTATGGCTACACCTTC
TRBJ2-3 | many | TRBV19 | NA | CASRDWLADTQYF | TGTGCCAGTAGGGATTGGTTAGCAGATACGCAGTATTTT
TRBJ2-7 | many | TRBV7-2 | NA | CASSSLGSTYEQYF | TGTGCCAGCAGCTCCCTCGGTAGCACCTACGAGCAGTACTTC
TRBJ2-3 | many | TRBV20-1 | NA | CSASWQTTDTQYF | TGCAGTGCTAGTTGGCAGACCACAGATACGCAGTATTTT
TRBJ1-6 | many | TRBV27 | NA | CASSPGIYNSPLHF | TGTGCCAGCAGTCCGGGTATATATAATTCACCCCTCCACTTT
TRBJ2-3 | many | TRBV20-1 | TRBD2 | CSARTSGRTDTQYF | TGCAGTGCTAGGACTAGCGGGAGGACAGATACGCAGTATTTT
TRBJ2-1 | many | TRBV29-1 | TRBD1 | CSVEGQGLYDEQFF | TGCAGCGTTGAAGGACAGGGGCTCTACGATGAGCAGTTCTTC
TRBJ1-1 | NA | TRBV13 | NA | CASSSGGSYTEAFF | TGTGCCAGCAGCTCGGGCGGGAGCTACACTGAAGCTTTCTTT
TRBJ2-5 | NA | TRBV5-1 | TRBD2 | CASSPDPGGQETQYF | TGCGCCAGCAGCCCGGATCCGGGAGGGCAAGAGACCCAGTACTTC